Listed below are T cell receptor beta chains from one sample, sequenced in a study of PD-1 blockade in classical Hodgkin lymphoma. Method: immunoSEQ multiplex PCR; TCRdb's copy keeps in-frame clones and lacks some. The table records 20,000 to 30,000 clones, about 90% of them present only once. Sequencing used CD4+ T cells from blood. These receptors were taken from a human donor with classical Hodgkin lymphoma. The CDR3 runs from the conserved cysteine through the conserved F or W. D genes are given only for firm matches. Size values are once, few and many counts, or a class for expanded clones, and some rows have none.

TRBV15	TRBJ1-2	.	once	TGTGCCACCAGCAGAGATTTTGGACAGCACTATGGCTACACCTTC	CATSRDFGQHYGYTF
TRBV18	TRBJ2-1	.	.	TGTGCCAGCTCCCCGACCTTGCGGTTGAGCTCCTACAATGAGCAGTTCTTC	CASSPTLRLSSYNEQFF
TRBV10-3	TRBJ2-5	.	.	TGTGCCATCAGTGGTGGACACAGCCAAGAGACCCAGTACTTC	CAISGGHSQETQYF
TRBV5-4	TRBJ2-2	.	once	TGTGCCAGCAGTTCGATCAGGGGTTTGAACACCGGGGAGCTGTTTTTT	CASSSIRGLNTGELFF
TRBV11-2	TRBJ2-1	.	.	TGTGCCAGCAGCTTCCGGACCGGTTACAATGAGCAGTTCTTC	CASSFRTGYNEQFF
TRBV5-1	TRBJ2-5	.	.	TGCGCCAGCAGCTTGAGCAGGGGGGAAACCCAGTACTTC	CASSLSRGETQYF
TRBV6-1	TRBJ2-5	.	.	TGTGCCAGCAGTGCGATGGAGACCCAGTACTTC	CASSAMETQYF
TRBV5-5	TRBJ1-3	.	.	TGTGCCAGCAGCCCTATCTCTAGGGCTGCCGTTGGTTACACCATATATTTT	CASSPISRAAVGYTIYF
TRBV2	TRBJ2-5	.	.	TGTGCCAGCAGTGAGAGACCGGGGATGAGGCACCAGGAGACCCAGTACTTC	CASSERPGMRHQETQYF
TRBV30	TRBJ1-2	TRBD1	.	TGTGCCTGGGGGGAGGACAGGGAAGGTACGAGCTACACCTTC	CAWGEDREGTSYTF
TRBV19	TRBJ1-5	.	.	TGTGCCAGTACCCTGGGGCCCAATCAGCCCCAGCATTTT	CASTLGPNQPQHF
TRBV6-5	TRBJ2-7	.	.	TGTGCCAGCAGTTCGATGCCCCGGGCCACCTACGAGCAGTACTTC	CASSSMPRATYEQYF
TRBV6-6	TRBJ2-6	.	.	TGTGCCAGCACCCCGGGCCGATCGGGGGCCAACGTCCTGACTTTC	CASTPGRSGANVLTF
TRBV28	TRBJ1-5	.	few	TGTGCCAGCAGTCCCTCGCAGGGTGTTCAGCCCCAGCATTTT	CASSPSQGVQPQHF
TRBV6-1	TRBJ2-6	.	.	TGTGCCAGCAGTGAAGCAGGGGATCCTGGGGCCAACGTCCTGACTTTC	CASSEAGDPGANVLTF
TRBV7-4	TRBJ1-5	.	.	TGTGCCAGCAGCCCAAATGGCAATCAGCCCCAGCATTTT	CASSPNGNQPQHF
TRBV28	TRBJ1-1	.	.	TGTGCCAGCAGTTTAAAGAGGTGGACCCCGAACACTGAAGCTTTCTTT	CASSLKRWTPNTEAFF
TRBV9	TRBJ1-5	TRBD1	.	TGTGCCAGCAGCTTCCGGGACAGGGATCAGCCCCAGCATTTT	CASSFRDRDQPQHF
TRBV29-1	TRBJ1-1	.	few	TGCAGCGTTACATCTAACACTGAAGCTTTCTTT	CSVTSNTEAFF
TRBV14	TRBJ1-1	.	.	TGTGCCAGCAGCCAAGATATACGGGGATGGGGTATGGCTGAAGCTTTCTTT	CASSQDIRGWGMAEAFF
TRBV7-9	TRBJ1-2	.	.	TGTGCCAGCTCAGAATATGGCTACACCTTC	CASSEYGYTF
TRBV7-9	TRBJ2-5	.	.	TGTGCCAGCAGCCCCTGGGGTGGCCCGGTGGGGCAAGAGACCCAGTACTTC	CASSPWGGPVGQETQYF
TRBV5-4	TRBJ1-6	TRBD1	few	TGTGCCAGCAGCCCCGCGACAGGGTTTAATTCACCCCTCCACTTT	CASSPATGFNSPLHF
TRBV10-3	TRBJ1-2	.	.	TGTGCCATCAGTGTATATGGACAGACCTCCCCTGGCTACACCTTC	CAISVYGQTSPGYTF
TRBV13	TRBJ2-6	.	.	TGTGCCAGCAGTCCTCGCACTCCGGATTCTGGGGCCAACGTCCTGACTTTC	CASSPRTPDSGANVLTF
TRBV5-1	TRBJ1-1	.	.	TGCGCCAGCAGCCAAACCCCATCAGCGGGGGGCTTCGAAGCTTTCTTT	CASSQTPSAGGFEAFF
TRBV29-1	TRBJ2-2	.	.	TGCAGCGTTGCCTACTTTAGAGGTGCGAACACCGGGGAGCTGTTTTTT	CSVAYFRGANTGELFF
TRBV6-1	TRBJ1-2	.	few	TGTGCCAGCAGCTCTCTCGAAGGATACCAAGGTGGCTACACCTTC	CASSSLEGYQGGYTF
TRBV30	TRBJ1-2	.	.	TGTGCCTGGAGTTCTAACTACAGGGCCGATGGCTACACCTTC	CAWSSNYRADGYTF
TRBV6-5	TRBJ2-1	.	few	TGTGCCAGCAGGAGGGGAGGTGAGCAGTTCTTC	CASRRGGEQFF
TRBV5-1	TRBJ2-5	.	.	TGCGCCAGCAGCATACAGGGCCCGCCCCAAGAGACCCAGTACTTC	CASSIQGPPQETQYF
TRBV7-8	TRBJ1-4	.	.	TGTGCCAGCAGCTCCCATACGCCGCCACAGCTTACTAATGAAAAACTGTTTTTT	CASSSHTPPQLTNEKLFF
TRBV4-3	TRBJ2-3	.	.	TGCGCCAGCAGCCCGGGCGGGACCACAGATACGCAGTATTTT	CASSPGGTTDTQYF
TRBV11-3	TRBJ2-7	.	few	TGTGCCAGCAGCTTAGGCCCGGGGCCCTACGAGCAGTACTTC	CASSLGPGPYEQYF
TRBV29-1	TRBJ1-2	TRBD1	.	TGCAGCGTTGAAAAGGGACAGGGCGACGGCTACACCTTC	CSVEKGQGDGYTF
TRBV19	TRBJ2-1	.	.	TGTGCCAGTAGTGTATCCGGGACGGAGTACAATGAGCAGTTCTTC	CASSVSGTEYNEQFF
TRBV4-3	TRBJ1-3	TRBD1	.	TGCGCCAGCAGCCAAGGTAAAAGGACAGGGGGCGCGAGAAACACCATATATTTT	CASSQGKRTGGARNTIYF
TRBV7-2	TRBJ2-7	.	.	TGTGCCAGCAGCCCGGCGAGGGGATCCTACGAGCAGTACTTC	CASSPARGSYEQYF
TRBV6-6	TRBJ2-4	.	.	TGTGCCAGCAGTTACTCGGGCGAAACCAAAAACATTCAGTACTTC	CASSYSGETKNIQYF
TRBV7-9	TRBJ2-5	TRBD2	.	TGTGCCAGCAGCCGACCGGGACTAGAGGGAGAGACCCAGTACTTC	CASSRPGLEGETQYF
TRBV30	TRBJ1-2	.	.	TGTGCCTGGAGTTCGGGGTCCGGGGAGAGATATGGCTACACCTTC	CAWSSGSGERYGYTF
TRBV19	TRBJ2-1	.	.	TGTGCCAGTACCCTATCGAGGGACTTCACCTACAATGAGCAGTTCTTC	CASTLSRDFTYNEQFF
TRBV7-2	TRBJ2-3	.	.	TGTGCCAGCAGCTTAGACCGAGTAGTGCGGGGGCCCCGCACAGATACGCAGTATTTT	CASSLDRVVRGPRTDTQYF
TRBV7-9	TRBJ1-2	.	.	TGTGCCAGCAGCCCGAGAAGTGCTAACTATGGCTACACCTTC	CASSPRSANYGYTF
TRBV5-1	TRBJ1-6	.	.	TGCGCCAGCAGCTTGATAGGGACACCGTCGGGGAATTCACCCCTCCACTTT	CASSLIGTPSGNSPLHF
TRBV18	TRBJ1-1	TRBD1	.	TGTGCCAGCTCCTTCGGACAGGGGGCGAACACTGAAGCTTTCTTT	CASSFGQGANTEAFF
TRBV6-5	TRBJ1-4	.	.	TGTGCCAGCAGTCCGTCCGGGACAACGAATGAAAAACTGTTTTTT	CASSPSGTTNEKLFF
TRBV29-1	TRBJ2-5	.	once	TGCAGCGTTGAGTTGGTGGCTAGGAAAGAGACCCAGTACTTC	CSVELVARKETQYF